The 28 T cell receptor beta chains below were found in one sample sequenced in a study of TIL therapy for anti-PD-1-resistant metastatic lung cancer. The immunoSEQ assay was v3. Using immunoSEQ multiplex PCR, the repertoire was profiled, and TCRdb retains in-frame clones only, with some absent. The table shows about 20,000 clones, with about 80% occurring only once. Regarding time point: pre-treatment sample, taken before nivolumab and TIL therapy. The sequences come from blood, collected at baseline. These receptor sequences come from a person aged 25 to 80 with non-small cell lung cancer.

The genes are TRBV11-2 and TRBJ2-1; either TRBD1 or TRBD2 may supply D (5 bases each). The CDR3 totals 14 residues. CDR1 and CDR2 (germline): SGHAT, FQNNGV. Trimming left V 0 bases short and J 8 bases short, with 11 bases between. CDR3 nucleotides: TGTGCCAGCAGCTTAGACAGGGATAGCGATGAGCAGTTCTTC. Protein product: CASSLDRDSDEQFF.

This clone was detected only once. The gene calls are TRBV4-3 and TRBJ2-3, with unresolved D. CDR3 size: 16 residues. Deletions cut 4 bases from V and 2 bases from J, with 16 bases between. Germline V gene sequence: CDR1 LGHNA, CDR2 YSLEER. The CDR3 DNA follows: TGCGCCAGCAGCCCCGGATCTGGACGGTTCACAGATACGCAGTATTTT. The encoded protein is CASSPGSGRFTDTQYF.

The chain combines TRBV16 with TRBJ1-4; D is uncertain. Germline V lookup: CDR1 KGHSY, CDR2 FQNENV. The CDR3 consists of 15 residues. V lost 2 bases, J lost 0 bases, and 7 bases lay in between. In DNA, the CDR3 is TGTGCCAGCAGCCAACGGGCCTCAACTAATGAAAAACTGTTTTTT. This codes for CASSQRASTNEKLFF.

This chain uses TRBV7-2 with TRBJ2-3, with no clear D. Germline V gene lookup returns CDR1 SGHTA and CDR2 FQGNSA. CDR3 length equals 17 residues. V dropped 2 bases and J dropped 0 bases, with 15 bases sitting between them. This CDR3 reads CASSLIGSFFSTDTQYF. The CDR3 DNA is TGTGCCAGCAGCTTAATAGGGTCCTTTTTTAGCACAGATACGCAGTATTTT. Full variable domain (rest looked up from reference TRBV7-2 and TRBJ2-3): GAGVSQSPSNKVTEKGKDVELRCDPISGHTALYWYRQSLGQGLEFLIYFQGNSAPDKSGLPSDRFSAERTGGSVSTLTIQRTQQEDSAVYLCASSLIGSFFSTDTQYFGPGTRLTVL.

V gene TRBV18 combines with J gene TRBJ1-1, with a possible D match to TRBD1 (5 bases). Germline V gives CDR1 KGHSH, CDR2 LQKENI. The CDR3 sequence is 13 residues long. The V and J ends lost 5 bases and 1 base respectively, with 8 bases between them. The CDR3 nucleotides are TGTGCCAGCTCATCTACAGGGAACACTGAAGCTTTCTTT. Translation: CASSSTGNTEAFF. Based on the CDR3 plus reference TRBV18 and TRBJ1-1, the full variable domain is NAGVMQNPRHLVRRRGQEARLRCSPMKGHSHVYWYRQLPEEGLKFMVYLQKENIIDESGMPKERFSAEFPKEGPSILRIQQVVRGDSAAYFCASSSTGNTEAFFGQGTRLTVV.

The chain uses TRBV28 and TRBJ1-2; the D is unclear. With 3 bases removed from V and 2 bases from J, the gap between germline ends came to 1 base. Germline CDR1 is MDHEN and CDR2 is SYDVKM. The CDR3 contains 11 residues. CDR3: CASSFNYGYTF. CDR3 DNA: TGTGCCAGCAGTTTCAACTATGGCTACACCTTC.

This chain joins TRBV2 and TRBJ1-6, with D hard to call. The V gene lost 6 bases and the J gene lost 1 base, with 7 bases spanning the gap. This CDR3 is 14 amino acids long. Germline CDR1 and CDR2: SNHLY and FYNNEI. CDR3 in DNA: TGTGCCAGCAGCGGAGGGTCCTATAATTCACCCCTCCACTTT. Translating gives CASSGGSYNSPLHF.

The genes are TRBV5-1 and TRBJ1-2, with TRBD1 identical over 12 bases. Trimming removed 0 bases from V and 3 bases from J; junction bases left unmatched: 6. CDR3 length: 17 amino acids. From germline, CDR1 is SGHRS and CDR2 YFSETQ. The DNA for the CDR3 is TGCGCCAGCAGCTTGGGAGGGACAGGGGGCGCGCACTATGGCTACACCTTC. The encoded protein is CASSLGGTGGAHYGYTF.

A single count supports this clone. This rearrangement joins TRBV7-9 to TRBJ2-3, with D possibly matching TRBD2 (6 bases). The CDR3 is 14 amino acids. V was cut by 1 base and J by 6 bases, with 11 bases left in between. The germline V gene has CDR1 SEHNR and CDR2 FQNEAQ (reference sequence). The CDR3 reads CASSLGGTADTQYF. CDR3 DNA sequence: TGTGCCAGCAGCTTAGGAGGGACTGCGGATACGCAGTATTTT.

The chain joins TRBV14 to TRBJ1-4, with D possibly TRBD1 on 6 matching bases. There are 18 residues in the CDR3. Trimming left V 1 base short and J 3 bases short, with 18 bases between. Germline V CDR1 and CDR2: SGHDN, FVKESK. This chain's CDR3 is CASSQGSGAAVANEKLFF. The CDR3 coding sequence is TGTGCCAGCAGCCAAGGTTCAGGGGCCGCCGTAGCTAATGAAAAACTGTTTTTT.

The table lists this clone with a count of one. The chain combines TRBV7-2 with TRBJ2-7, with TRBD2 matching over 15 bases. This CDR3 comprises 17 residues. The V and J ends lost 5 bases and 5 bases, in that order; junction bases with no gene match: 10. CDR1 and CDR2 (germline): SGHTA, FQGNSA. CDR3 sequence: CASSPGLAGGPVDEQYF. CDR3 DNA sequence: TGTGCCAGCAGCCCAGGACTAGCGGGGGGGCCCGTAGACGAGCAGTACTTC.

The J gene is TRBJ1-4, the V gene TRBV18; D remains unclear. Between the trimmed V and J ends, which lost 2 bases and 8 bases, there was a span of 3 bases. The CDR3 has 11 amino acids. CDR1 and CDR2 (germline): KGHSH, LQKENI. The CDR3: CASSPGEKLFF. The DNA for the CDR3 is TGTGCCAGCTCACCAGGAGAAAAACTGTTTTTT. The full variable domain, its missing parts supplied by reference TRBV18 and TRBJ1-4, is NAGVMQNPRHLVRRRGQEARLRCSPMKGHSHVYWYRQLPEEGLKFMVYLQKENIIDESGMPKERFSAEFPKEGPSILRIQQVVRGDSAAYFCASSPGEKLFFGSGTQLSVL.

This rearrangement joins TRBV5-8 to TRBJ1-1, with D unresolved. This CDR3 has 15 residues. V shed 0 bases and J shed 2 bases, with 11 bases lying between them. Germline-derived CDR1 and CDR2 are SGHTS and YDEGEE. The CDR3 bases are TGTGCCAGCAGCTTGGGATGGGCGGGAAACACTGAAGCTTTCTTT. Translating it yields CASSLGWAGNTEAFF.

This clone was seen a few times. The gene calls are TRBV2 and TRBJ1-6, with D perhaps matching TRBD1 (5 bases). This CDR3 is built from 14 residues. Germline V gives CDR1 SNHLY, CDR2 FYNNEI. V was cut by 6 bases and J by 9 bases, with 15 bases left in between. The chain's CDR3 is CASRGGVLSSPLHF. CDR3 DNA: TGTGCCAGCAGAGGAGGGGTTTTGAGTTCACCCCTCCACTTT.

This chain connects TRBV11-2 to TRBJ1-1; D possibly corresponds to TRBD1 (6 bases). Trimming pared 3 bases from V and 1 base from J, leaving 9 bases between. This CDR3 contains 14 residues. CDR1 and CDR2 from the germline V gene are SGHAT and FQNNGV. CDR3 nucleotide sequence: TGTGCCAGCAGCTTTGGGGGGCCGAACACTGAAGCTTTCTTT. Translating it yields CASSFGGPNTEAFF.

This sequence joins TRBV7-8 and TRBJ2-7; 7 bases are shared with TRBD2. The CDR3 consists of 15 residues. Germline CDR1 is SGHVS and CDR2 is FQNEAQ. The CDR3 loop reads CATARGGSMGWEQYF. As DNA, the CDR3 is TGTGCTACTGCTAGGGGCGGGAGTATGGGCTGGGAGCAGTACTTC.

The gene calls are TRBV9 and TRBJ1-2; D remains ambiguous. V shed 2 bases and J shed 0 bases, with 14 bases lying between them. CDR3 length: 16 residues. Germline V gives CDR1 SGDLS, CDR2 YYNGEE. The chain's CDR3 is CASSVGRRGTNYGYTF. CDR3 nucleotide sequence: TGTGCCAGCAGCGTTGGCAGGCGGGGAACTAACTATGGCTACACCTTC.

J is TRBJ2-1 and V is TRBV28; 10 bases are a match to TRBD2. The CDR3 loop spans 17 amino acids. Per the germline V gene, CDR1 is MDHEN and CDR2 is SYDVKM. V trimming: 2 bases; J trimming: 5 bases; junction bases outside the gene matches: 9. CDR3 protein: CASSLPASGSLHNEQFF. The DNA of the CDR3 is TGTGCCAGCAGTTTACCCGCTAGCGGGAGCTTACACAATGAGCAGTTCTTC. Supplemented by reference TRBV28 and TRBJ2-1, the full variable domain reads DVKVTQSSRYLVKRTGEKVFLECVQDMDHENMFWYRQDPGLGLRLIYFSYDVKMKEKGDIPEGYSVSREKKERFSLILESASTNQTSMYLCASSLPASGSLHNEQFFGPGTRLTVL.

DNA for the CDR3: TGTGCCAGCAGTGAAAGGCGGGGCAGTAGGGCCCGGAATGAGCAGTTCTTC. Protein sequence: CASSERRGSRARNEQFF. The genes are TRBV6-1 and TRBJ2-1, with D perhaps matching TRBD2 (6 bases). The CDR3 consists of 17 residues. Per germline, CDR1 MNHNS and CDR2 SASEGT. Trimming cost V 2 bases and J 7 bases, with 21 bases left between them.

This chain links TRBV5-6 with TRBJ2-5; 14 nucleotides match TRBD2. This CDR3 has 16 residues. J was trimmed by 3 bases and V by 2 bases; bases with no gene match: 3. Germline V lookup: CDR1 SGHDT, CDR2 YYEEEE. Here the CDR3 DNA reads TGTGCCAGCAGCTTACCGGGACTAGCGGGGGAAGAGACCCAGTACTTC. Its translation: CASSLPGLAGEETQYF.

The genes are TRBV19 and TRBJ2-7; the D gene is possibly TRBD1 (5 bases). The CDR3 spans 13 residues. V lost 3 bases to trimming and J lost 3 bases, with 9 bases between them. Per germline, CDR1 LNHDA and CDR2 SQIVND (reference sequence). For the CDR3, the DNA is TGTGCCAGTAGTATTGGCAGGGACTACGAGCAGTACTTC. It yields the protein CASSIGRDYEQYF.

The chain links TRBV5-1 to TRBJ1-5; 11 positions match TRBD1. The CDR3 runs 16 residues. The ends lost 2 bases at V and 3 bases at J; junction bases unmatched: 4. From germline, CDR1 is SGHRS and CDR2 YFSETQ. The CDR3 here is CASSLGTGGTNQPQHF. The CDR3 DNA reads TGCGCCAGCAGCTTAGGGACAGGGGGGACCAATCAGCCCCAGCATTTT.

The chain combines TRBV7-9 with TRBJ1-5; 9 positions match TRBD1. V was pared by 5 bases and J by 0 bases, with 8 bases of the junction left unmatched. Germline lookup yields CDR1 SEHNR and CDR2 FQNEAQ (reference sequence). This CDR3 region has 17 residues. CDR3 coding DNA: TGTGCCAGCAGCCCGGACAGGGGCTACGATAGCAATCAGCCCCAGCATTTT. This encodes CASSPDRGYDSNQPQHF.

A note on this clone: In the same sample, other DNA sequences code for this CDR3. V gene TRBV5-1 combines with J gene TRBJ1-6; 7 bases fit TRBD1. This CDR3 is 14 amino acids long. Germline-derived CDR1 and CDR2 are SGHRS and YFSETQ. J gave up 13 bases and V 4 bases, and 11 bases lay outside the gene matches. CDR3 region: CASSLQGEGSPLHF. CDR3 sequence (DNA): TGCGCCAGCAGCCTCCAGGGGGAGGGTTCGCCCCTCCACTTT.

This chain uses TRBV20-1 with TRBJ2-7, with no clear D. Looked up from germline, CDR1 is DFQATT and CDR2 is SNEGSKA (reference sequence). Between the trimmed V and J ends, which lost 1 base and 2 bases, there was a span of 3 bases. The CDR3 consists of 11 residues. The CDR3 DNA reads TGCAGTGCTAGAGGTCCCTACGAGCAGTACTTC. Translating gives CSARGPYEQYF.

The CDR3 spells CASSFSSGNTIYF. Written as DNA, the CDR3 is TGTGCCAGCAGCTTCTCCTCGGGAAACACCATATATTTT. The rearrangement uses TRBV27 and TRBJ1-3; D gene uncertain. This CDR3 spans 13 amino acids. Germline V gene sequence: CDR1 MNHEY, CDR2 SMNVEV (reference sequence). The V end lost 6 bases, the J end lost 4 bases, and 10 bases lay between the germline ends.

This clone was counted a single time. The V gene is TRBV4-3, the J gene TRBJ2-1; D is perhaps TRBD2 (7 bases). The ends were cut back, 0 bases at V and 2 bases at J, with 11 bases in the middle. The CDR3 has 16 amino acids. Germline V lookup: CDR1 LGHNA, CDR2 YSLEER. The CDR3 here is CASSQDLGGAYNEQFF. The CDR3, as DNA: TGCGCCAGCAGCCAAGATTTAGGGGGGGCCTACAATGAGCAGTTCTTC.

The V call is TRBV14, the J call TRBJ2-1, with 9 bases that match TRBD1. The V gene end was trimmed by 5 bases and the J gene end by 6 bases; junction bases not matched to a gene: 11. Germline V lookup: CDR1 SGHDN, CDR2 FVKESK. The CDR3 is 16 amino acids. The CDR3 bases are TGTGCCAGCAGCAAGACCCGGGACAGGGACTTCAATGAGCAGTTCTTC. Translation: CASSKTRDRDFNEQFF.